This section outlines one T cell receptor (beta chain) sequence together with its context. Its specificity is not known. The PCR contained 60 Vbeta and 13 Jbeta primers. TCRdb keeps only in-frame clones here, not all; method: immunoSEQ multiplex PCR. Of approximately 78,000 clones in the sample, approximately 84% were seen once. The entry originates in a study of cytomegalovirus exposure and HLA in healthy donors. Study results and caveats: The study designated fewer than 200 TCR beta chains cytomegalovirus-associated. It was shown in a later analysis that HLA-associated TCR beta chains were more clonally expanded than other, equally common chains. The authors confirmed in vitro that a few CMV-associated chains were specific for CMV antigens. Per a prior analysis, the majority of TCR beta V segments were productive roughly 87% or roughly 30% of the time.

The CDR3 totals 15 residues. CDR1 is MGHRA and CDR2 is YSYEKL in the germline V gene. V gave up 1 base and J gave up 1 base, with 10 bases separating them. Sequencing was carried out using PBMCs. The rearrangement uses TRBV4-1 and TRBJ1-2, with D unclear. The clonotype originates from a woman between 45 and 65 years old in good health and CMV-seronegative. The chain's CDR3 is CASSQGPSYNYGYTF. Here the CDR3 DNA reads TGCGCCAGCAGCCAAGGGCCATCTTATAACTATGGCTACACCTTC.